This TCR beta chain was sequenced during a study of STAT5B mutations in CD4+ large granular lymphocyte leukemia. V was pared by 5 bases and J by 2 bases, with 6 bases between. The germline V gene encodes CDR1 PRHDT and CDR2 FYEKMQ (reference sequence). The length of the CDR3 is 12 residues. Repertoires were generated with immunoSEQ multiplex PCR, while TCRdb's copy carries only in-frame clones and drops some. The table includes 25,000 to 35,000 clones, around 84% detected once. The chain employs TRBV13 and TRBJ1-2; D call uncertain. The clonotype was recovered from a human donor in good health. Sequencing was performed on CD4+ T cells from blood buffy coats. The CDR3, as DNA: TGTGCCAGCAGCCCAAGAAACTATGGCTACACCTTC. It yields the protein CASSPRNYGYTF. Complete variable domain (other parts from reference TRBV13 and TRBJ1-2): AAGVIQSPRHLIKEKRETATLKCYPIPRHDTVYWYQQGPGQDPQFLISFYEKMQSDKGSIPDRFSAQQFSDYHSELNMSSLELGDSALYFCASSPRNYGYTFGSGTRLTVV.